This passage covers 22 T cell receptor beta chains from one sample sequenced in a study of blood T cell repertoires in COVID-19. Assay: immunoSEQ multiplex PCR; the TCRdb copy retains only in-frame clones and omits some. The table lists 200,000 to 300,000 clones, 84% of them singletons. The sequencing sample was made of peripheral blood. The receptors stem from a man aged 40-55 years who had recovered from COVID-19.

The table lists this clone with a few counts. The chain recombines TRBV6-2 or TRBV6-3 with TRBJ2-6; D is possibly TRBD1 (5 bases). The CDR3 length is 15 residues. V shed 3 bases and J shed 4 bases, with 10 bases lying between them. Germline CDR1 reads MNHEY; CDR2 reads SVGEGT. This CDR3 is CASSYSGPGANVLTF. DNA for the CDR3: TGTGCCAGCAGTTATTCAGGGCCGGGGGCCAACGTCCTGACTTTC.

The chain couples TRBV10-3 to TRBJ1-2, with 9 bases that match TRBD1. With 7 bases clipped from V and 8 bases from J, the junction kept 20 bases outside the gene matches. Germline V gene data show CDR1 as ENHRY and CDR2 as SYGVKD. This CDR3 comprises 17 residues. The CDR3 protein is CAIKPGQGSYDGSGYTF. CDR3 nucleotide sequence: TGTGCCATCAAGCCGGGACAGGGAAGCTATGACGGCTCGGGCTACACCTTC.

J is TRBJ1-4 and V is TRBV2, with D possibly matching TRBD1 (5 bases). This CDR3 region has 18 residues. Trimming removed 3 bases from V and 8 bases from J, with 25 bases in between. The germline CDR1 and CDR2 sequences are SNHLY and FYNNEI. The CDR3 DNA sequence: TGTGCCAGCAGTGACGCGGGGGTATACCCCCCCGCGAAAGAAAAACTGTTTTTT. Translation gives CASSDAGVYPPAKEKLFF.

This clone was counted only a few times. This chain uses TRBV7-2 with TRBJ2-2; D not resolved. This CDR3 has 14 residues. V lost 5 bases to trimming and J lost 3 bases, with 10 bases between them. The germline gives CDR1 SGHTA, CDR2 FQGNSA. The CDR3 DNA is TGTGCCAGCAGCCTCAACCGGTACACCGGGGAGCTGTTTTTT. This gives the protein CASSLNRYTGELFF.

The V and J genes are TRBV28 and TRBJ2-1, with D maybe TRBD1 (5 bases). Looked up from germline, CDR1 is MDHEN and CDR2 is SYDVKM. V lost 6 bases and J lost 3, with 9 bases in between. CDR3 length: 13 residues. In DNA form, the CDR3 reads TGTGCCAGCAGGGGGCTGAACTACAATGAGCAGTTCTTC. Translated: CASRGLNYNEQFF.

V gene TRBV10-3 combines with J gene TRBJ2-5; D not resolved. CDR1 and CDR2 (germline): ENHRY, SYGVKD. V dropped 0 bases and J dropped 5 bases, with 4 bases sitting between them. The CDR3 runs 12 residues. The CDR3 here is CAISESGETQYF. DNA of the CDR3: TGTGCCATCAGTGAGTCCGGGGAGACCCAGTACTTC.

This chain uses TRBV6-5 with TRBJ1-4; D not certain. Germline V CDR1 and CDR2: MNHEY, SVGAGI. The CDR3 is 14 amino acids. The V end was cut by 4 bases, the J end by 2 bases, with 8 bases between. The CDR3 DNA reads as TGTGCCAGCAGTTTGGGCGCTACTAATGAAAAACTGTTTTTT. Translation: CASSLGATNEKLFF.

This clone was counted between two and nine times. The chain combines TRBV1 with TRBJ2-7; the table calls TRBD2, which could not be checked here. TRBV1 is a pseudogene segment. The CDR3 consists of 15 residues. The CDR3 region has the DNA TGCACCAGCAGCCAACTAGCGTTGAGCTCCTACGAGCAGTACTTC. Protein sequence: CTSSQLALSSYEQYF.

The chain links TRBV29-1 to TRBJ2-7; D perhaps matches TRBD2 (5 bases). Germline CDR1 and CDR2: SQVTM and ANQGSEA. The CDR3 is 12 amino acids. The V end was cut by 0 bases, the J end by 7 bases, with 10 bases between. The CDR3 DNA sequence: TGCAGCGTTGAAGAGGGGAGCCGTGAGCAGTACTTC. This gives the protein CSVEEGSREQYF.

The CDR3 is CASSQSLGNTEAFF. CDR3 nucleotides: TGCGCCAGCAGCCAATCCCTCGGGAACACTGAAGCTTTCTTT. V gene TRBV4-1 combines with J gene TRBJ1-1; D unclear. Germline V gives CDR1 MGHRA, CDR2 YSYEKL. The CDR3 is made up of 14 amino acids. V was clipped by 2 bases and J by 1 base, with 8 bases between them.

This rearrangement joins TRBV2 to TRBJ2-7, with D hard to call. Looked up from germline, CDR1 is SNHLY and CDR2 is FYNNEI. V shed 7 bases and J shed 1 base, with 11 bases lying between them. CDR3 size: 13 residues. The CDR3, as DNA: TGTGCCAGCACAATCGACACATCCTACGAGCAGTACTTC. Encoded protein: CASTIDTSYEQYF.

The CDR3 DNA reads as TGTGCCAGTGGGGACAGGGCGGGGGAAAAACTGTTTTTT. Its translation is CASGDRAGEKLFF. The V call is TRBV2, the J call TRBJ1-4; 9 bases fit TRBD1. The CDR3 has 13 amino acids. Germline-derived CDR1 and CDR2 are SNHLY and FYNNEI. The V segment lost 9 bases and the J segment 8 bases; nucleotides outside the gene matches: 7. Combining the CDR3 with reference TRBV2 and TRBJ1-4 gives the whole variable domain EPEVTQTPSHQVTQMGQEVILRCVPISNHLYFYWYRQILGQKVEFLVSFYNNEISEKSEIFDDQFSVERPDGSNFTLKIRSTKLEDSAMYFCASGDRAGEKLFFGSGTQLSVL.

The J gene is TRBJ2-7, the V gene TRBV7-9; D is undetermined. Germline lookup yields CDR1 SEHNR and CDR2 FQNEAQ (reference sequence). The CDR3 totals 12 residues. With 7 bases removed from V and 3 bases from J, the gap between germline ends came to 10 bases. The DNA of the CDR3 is TGTGCCAGCACCGCCCTAGACTACGAGCAGTACTTC. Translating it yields CASTALDYEQYF.

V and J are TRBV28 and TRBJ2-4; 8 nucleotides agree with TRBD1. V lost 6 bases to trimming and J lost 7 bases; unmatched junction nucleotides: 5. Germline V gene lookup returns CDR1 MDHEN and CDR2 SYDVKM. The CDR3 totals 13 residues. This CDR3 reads CASRGQGGNIQYF. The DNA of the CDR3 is TGTGCCAGCAGAGGACAGGGCGGCAACATTCAGTACTTC.

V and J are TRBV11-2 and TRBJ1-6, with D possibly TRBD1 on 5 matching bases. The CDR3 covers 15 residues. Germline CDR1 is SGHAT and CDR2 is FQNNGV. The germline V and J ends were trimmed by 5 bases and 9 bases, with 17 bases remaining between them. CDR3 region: CASSREALGGSPLHF. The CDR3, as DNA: TGTGCCAGCAGCCGAGAGGCGTTGGGGGGTTCACCCCTCCACTTT.

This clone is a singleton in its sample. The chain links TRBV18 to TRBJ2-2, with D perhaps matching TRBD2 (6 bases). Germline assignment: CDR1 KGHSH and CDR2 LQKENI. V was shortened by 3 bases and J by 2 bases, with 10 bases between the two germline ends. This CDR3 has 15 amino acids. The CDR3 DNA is TGTGCCAGCTCACCCACTAGCCTCAACACCGGGGAGCTGTTTTTT. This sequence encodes CASSPTSLNTGELFF.

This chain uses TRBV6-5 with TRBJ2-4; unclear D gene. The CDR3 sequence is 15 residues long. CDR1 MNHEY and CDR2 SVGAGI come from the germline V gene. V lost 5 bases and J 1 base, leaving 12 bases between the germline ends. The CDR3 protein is CASSNSALAKNIQYF. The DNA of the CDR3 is TGTGCCAGCAGTAACAGTGCCTTGGCCAAAAACATTCAGTACTTC.

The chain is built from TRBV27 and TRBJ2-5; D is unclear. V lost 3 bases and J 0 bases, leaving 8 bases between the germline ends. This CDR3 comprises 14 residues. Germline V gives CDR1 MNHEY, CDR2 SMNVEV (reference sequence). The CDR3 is CASSFSSHQETQYF. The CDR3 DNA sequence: TGTGCCAGCAGTTTCTCCTCCCACCAAGAGACCCAGTACTTC.

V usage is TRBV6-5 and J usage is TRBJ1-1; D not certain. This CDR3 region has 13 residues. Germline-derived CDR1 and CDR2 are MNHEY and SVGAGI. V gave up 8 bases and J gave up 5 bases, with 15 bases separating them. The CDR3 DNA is TGTGCCAGCGGGAATCAACGGGGAACTGAAGCTTTCTTT. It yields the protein CASGNQRGTEAFF.

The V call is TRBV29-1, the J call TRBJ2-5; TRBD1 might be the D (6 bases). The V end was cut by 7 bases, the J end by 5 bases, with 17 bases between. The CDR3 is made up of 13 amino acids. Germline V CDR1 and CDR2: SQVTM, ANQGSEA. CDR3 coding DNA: TGCAGCGCTGCTACAGGGCCCGGGGAGACCCAGTACTTC. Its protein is CSAATGPGETQYF.

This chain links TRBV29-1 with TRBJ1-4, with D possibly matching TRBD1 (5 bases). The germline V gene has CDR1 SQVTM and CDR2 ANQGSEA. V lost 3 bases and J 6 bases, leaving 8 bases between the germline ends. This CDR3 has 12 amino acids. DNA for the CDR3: TGCAGCGTTGAGGGGCCTGATGAAAAACTGTTTTTT. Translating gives CSVEGPDEKLFF. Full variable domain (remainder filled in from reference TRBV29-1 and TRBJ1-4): SAVISQKPSRDICQRGTSLTIQCQVDSQVTMMFWYRQQPGQSLTLIATANQGSEATYESGFVIDKFPISRPNLTFSTLTVSNMSPEDSSIYLCSVEGPDEKLFFGSGTQLSVL.

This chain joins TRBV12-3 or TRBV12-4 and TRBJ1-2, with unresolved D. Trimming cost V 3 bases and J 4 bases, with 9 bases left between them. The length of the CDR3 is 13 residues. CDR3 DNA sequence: TGTGCCAGCAGTTTGCGGGCCGCCTATGGCTACACCTTC. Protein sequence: CASSLRAAYGYTF.